This TCR beta chain was sequenced in a study of shared clonotypes between healthy human individuals. Overall study results and limits: Generally, naive subsets (rather than memory subsets) showed larger estimated richness.

The CDR3 totals 17 residues. Germline V lookup: CDR1 PRHDT, CDR2 FYEKMQ (reference sequence). After removal of 4 bases from V and 5 bases from J, the junction contained 9 bases not matched to a gene. Concerning this clone: The antigen remains unidentified.

Profiling relied on immunoSEQ multiplex PCR, and the TCRdb table lists in-frame clones only, not all of them. Of roughly 1,600,000 clones in the sample, approximately 98.5% are singletons; the top ten hold roughly 0.35%. This chain connects TRBV13 to TRBJ2-5; TRBD2 aligns across 14 bases. Sequencing used naive CD4+ T cells sorted from blood. The subset: CD45RA+ positively selected. This clonotype was obtained from a man aged 30 to 39 in good health. The CDR3 loop reads CASSYRLAGGGGETQYF. CDR3 nucleotides: TGTGCCAGCAGCTACCGACTAGCGGGAGGGGGAGGGGAGACCCAGTACTTC.